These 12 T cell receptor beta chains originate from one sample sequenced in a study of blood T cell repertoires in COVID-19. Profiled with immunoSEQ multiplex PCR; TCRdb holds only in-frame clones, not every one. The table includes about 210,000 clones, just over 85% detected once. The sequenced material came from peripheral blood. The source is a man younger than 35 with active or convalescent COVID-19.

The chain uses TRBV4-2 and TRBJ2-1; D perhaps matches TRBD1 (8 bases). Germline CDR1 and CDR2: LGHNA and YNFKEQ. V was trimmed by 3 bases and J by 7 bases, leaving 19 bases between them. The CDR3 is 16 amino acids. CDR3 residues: CASSHGTGGGINEQFF. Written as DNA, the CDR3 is TGTGCCAGCAGCCACGGAACAGGGGGGGGAATAAATGAGCAGTTCTTC.

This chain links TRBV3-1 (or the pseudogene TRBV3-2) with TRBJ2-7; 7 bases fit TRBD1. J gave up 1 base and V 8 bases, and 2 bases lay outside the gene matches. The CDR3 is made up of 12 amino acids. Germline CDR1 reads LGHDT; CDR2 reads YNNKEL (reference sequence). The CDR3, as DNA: TGTGCCAGCCGCAGGGGGTCCTACGAGCAGTACTTC. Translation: CASRRGSYEQYF.

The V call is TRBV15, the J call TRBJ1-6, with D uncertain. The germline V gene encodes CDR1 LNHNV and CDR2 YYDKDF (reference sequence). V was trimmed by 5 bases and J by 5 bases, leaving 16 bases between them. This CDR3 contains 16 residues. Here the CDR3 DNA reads TGTGCCACCAGCCCCCGCGGGTATCCGAATAATTCACCCCTCCACTTT. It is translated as CATSPRGYPNNSPLHF.

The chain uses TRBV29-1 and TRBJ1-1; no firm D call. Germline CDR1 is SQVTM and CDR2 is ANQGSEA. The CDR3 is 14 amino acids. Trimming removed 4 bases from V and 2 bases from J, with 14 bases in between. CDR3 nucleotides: TGCAGCGTTGTCGAGGGAGGAGGAAACACTGAAGCTTTCTTT. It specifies CSVVEGGGNTEAFF.

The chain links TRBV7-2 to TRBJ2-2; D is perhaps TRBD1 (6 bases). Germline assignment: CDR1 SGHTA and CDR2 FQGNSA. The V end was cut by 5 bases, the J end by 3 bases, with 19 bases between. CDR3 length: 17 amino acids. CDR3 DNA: TGTGCCAGCAGCGGACCCACTCAGGGGTGGGACACCGGGGAGCTGTTTTTT. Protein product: CASSGPTQGWDTGELFF.

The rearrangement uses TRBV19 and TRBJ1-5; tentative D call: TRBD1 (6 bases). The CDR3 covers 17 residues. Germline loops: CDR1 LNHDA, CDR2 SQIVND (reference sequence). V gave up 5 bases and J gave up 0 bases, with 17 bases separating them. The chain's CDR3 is CASSSRDNNYSNQPQHF. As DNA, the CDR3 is TGTGCCAGTAGTTCCCGGGACAATAACTATAGCAATCAGCCCCAGCATTTT.

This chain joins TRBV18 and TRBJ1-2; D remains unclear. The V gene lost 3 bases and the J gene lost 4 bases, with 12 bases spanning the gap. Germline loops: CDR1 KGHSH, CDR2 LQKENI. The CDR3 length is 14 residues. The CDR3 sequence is CASSPPQKVYGYTF. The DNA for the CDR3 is TGTGCCAGCTCACCCCCACAGAAGGTCTATGGCTACACCTTC.

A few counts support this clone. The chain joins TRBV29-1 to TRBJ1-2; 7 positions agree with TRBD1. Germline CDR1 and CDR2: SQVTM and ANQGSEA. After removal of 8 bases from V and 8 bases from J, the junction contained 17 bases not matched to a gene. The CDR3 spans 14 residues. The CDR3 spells CSIPSRGALEGYTF. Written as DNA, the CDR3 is TGCAGCATTCCTTCCAGGGGGGCCCTAGAGGGCTACACCTTC.

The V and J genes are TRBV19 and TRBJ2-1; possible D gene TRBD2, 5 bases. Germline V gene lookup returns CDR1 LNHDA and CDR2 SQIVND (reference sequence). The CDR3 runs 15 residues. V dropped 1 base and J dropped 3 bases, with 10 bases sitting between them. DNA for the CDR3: TGTGCCAGTAGTATAGGGACTCTCCTCTACAATGAGCAGTTCTTC. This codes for CASSIGTLLYNEQFF.

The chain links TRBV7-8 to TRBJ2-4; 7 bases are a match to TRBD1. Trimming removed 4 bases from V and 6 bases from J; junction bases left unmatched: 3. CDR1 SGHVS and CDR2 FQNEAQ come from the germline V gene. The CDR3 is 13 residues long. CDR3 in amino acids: CASSSRQGNIQYF. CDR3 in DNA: TGTGCCAGCAGCTCCCGACAGGGAAACATTCAGTACTTC.

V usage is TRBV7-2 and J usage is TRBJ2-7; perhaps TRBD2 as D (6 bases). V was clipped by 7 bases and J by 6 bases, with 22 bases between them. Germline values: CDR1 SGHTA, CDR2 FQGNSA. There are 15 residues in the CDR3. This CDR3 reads CASTLFTSTLSEQYF. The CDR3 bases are TGTGCCAGCACCCTTTTTACTAGCACACTAAGCGAGCAGTACTTC. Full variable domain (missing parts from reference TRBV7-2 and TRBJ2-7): GAGVSQSPSNKVTEKGKDVELRCDPISGHTALYWYRQSLGQGLEFLIYFQGNSAPDKSGLPSDRFSAERTGGSVSTLTIQRTQQEDSAVYLCASTLFTSTLSEQYFGPGTRLTVT.

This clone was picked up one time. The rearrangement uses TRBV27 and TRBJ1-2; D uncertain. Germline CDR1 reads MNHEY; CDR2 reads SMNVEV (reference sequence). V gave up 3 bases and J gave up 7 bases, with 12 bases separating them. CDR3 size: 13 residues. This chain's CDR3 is CASSLDVTSGYTF. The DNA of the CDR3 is TGTGCCAGCAGTTTGGATGTGACAAGTGGCTACACCTTC.